This is a list of T cell receptor beta chains from one sample in a study of blood T cells in healthy people across ages. Each CDR3 protein is one row after TCRdb ran MiXCR on the 5' RACE reads. The table lists fewer than 700,000 distinct CDR3 sequences, 40% to 50% of them singletons. Sequenced material: blood. These receptors were taken from an elderly man in good health. Both conserved end residues are part of each CDR3. The D gene is left open where the match is weak. Some rows have no size entry. The others give once, few or many, or a class for an expanded clone.

clone_size	j_call	d_call	v_call	cdr3_nt	cdr3_aa
.	TRBJ2-5	.	TRBV2	TGTGCCAGCAGTGATTGGAGGGGTCAAGAGACCCAGTACTTC	CASSDWRGQETQYF
many	TRBJ2-7	TRBD2	TRBV4-3	TGCGCCAGCAGCCAAGTAGGGCTAGCGGGAGTCGAGCAGTACTTC	CASSQVGLAGVEQYF
once	TRBJ1-2	TRBD1	TRBV19	TGTGCCAGTAGTATATTGGGGGACAGGAGTTTTGGCTACACCTTC	CASSILGDRSFGYTF
.	TRBJ2-7	TRBD2	TRBV28	TGTGCCAGCAGTTCCCCGGGCGGGAGCACCTCCTACGAGCAGTACTTC	CASSSPGGSTSYEQYF
few	TRBJ1-5	.	TRBV6-5	TGTGCCAGCAGTTACCGGGACGATCCTGGGCAGCCCCAGCATTTT	CASSYRDDPGQPQHF
.	TRBJ2-5	.	TRBV11-2	TGTGCCAGCAGCTTAGAACAGGGACGAGGGACCCAGTACTTC	CASSLEQGRGTQYF
.	TRBJ2-7	.	TRBV20-1	TGCAGTGCTAGTTGGTTAGCGCGAGACCTGAGGTACTTC	CSASWLARDLRYF
.	TRBJ2-1	.	TRBV28	TGTGCCAGCAGCTATAGGTACGGTGGGCAGTTCTTC	CASSYRYGGQFF
few	TRBJ1-1	.	TRBV20-1	TGCAGTGCTAGGACCGACCGGGTGAACACTGAAGCTTTCTTT	CSARTDRVNTEAFF
.	TRBJ2-5	.	TRBV4-3	TGCGCCAGCAGCCAAGATCGGGGGCAGGACCCATTTCAAGAGACCCAGTACTTC	CASSQDRGQDPFQETQYF
.	TRBJ2-3	TRBD2	TRBV20-1	TGCAGTGGAACACGGGGACTAGCGGGACGCACAGATACGCAGTATTTT	CSGTRGLAGRTDTQYF
.	TRBJ2-7	TRBD2	TRBV10-3	TGTGCCATCAAAGGGGAGGGATGGGAGCAGTACTTC	CAIKGEGWEQYF
few	TRBJ2-3	TRBD1	TRBV27	TGTGCCAGCAGTTTATCCCGCCCGGACAGGGGTCGTACAGATACGCAGTATTTT	CASSLSRPDRGRTDTQYF
.	TRBJ1-2	.	TRBV28	TGTGCCACCACGAGAGGACCGTACTATGGCTACACCTTC	CATTRGPYYGYTF
few	TRBJ2-3	.	TRBV6-2/TRBV6-3	TGTGCCAGCAGAGACGGATCGACTACGCAGTATTTT	CASRDGSTTQYF
.	TRBJ2-7	TRBD2	TRBV20-1	TGCAGTGCTGCCACCGGGACTACCTACGAGCAGTACTTC	CSAATGTTYEQYF
few	TRBJ1-1	.	TRBV11-2	TGTGCCAGCAGCTTAGGTCCCGGCTACACTGAAGCTTTCTTT	CASSLGPGYTEAFF
many	TRBJ2-3	.	TRBV5-1	TGCGCCAGCAGCTTGGAACAAGTCCCAGATACGCAGTATTTT	CASSLEQVPDTQYF
few	TRBJ1-2	TRBD1	TRBV7-9	TGTGCCAGCGGCTCCCGCTCCGGGACAGGTTTTTTGGGCTATGGCTACACCTTC	CASGSRSGTGFLGYGYTF
.	TRBJ1-2	.	TRBV7-2	TGTGCCAGCAGCTTAGGAGGGGCGGGCTATGGCTACACCTTC	CASSLGGAGYGYTF
.	TRBJ1-2	.	TRBV7-3	TGTGCCGGCAGCCCCGACACGGACTATGGCTACACCTTC	CAGSPDTDYGYTF
.	TRBJ2-5	.	TRBV5-1	TGCGCCAGCAGCGTAAACTACCAAGAGACCCAGTACTTC	CASSVNYQETQYF
.	TRBJ2-7	TRBD1	TRBV20-1	TGCAGTGCTGGACAGGGGAACAGTGAGCAGTACTTC	CSAGQGNSEQYF
.	TRBJ2-5	TRBD1	TRBV7-3	TGTGCCAGCAGCCCCAACAGGGGAGAGACCCAGTACTTC	CASSPNRGETQYF
few	TRBJ2-3	TRBD2	TRBV20-1	TGCAGTGCTCGAGCCCCGACTAGCGGGGGAGGTTCAGATACGCAGTATTTT	CSARAPTSGGGSDTQYF
.	TRBJ2-2	.	TRBV6-2/TRBV6-3	TGTGCCAGCAGAAGAAACGGGGAGCTGTTTTTT	CASRRNGELFF
.	TRBJ2-5	.	TRBV7-6	TGTGCCAGCAGTCAGGGGACGGACAACTTCGATGAGCAGTACTTC	CASSQGTDNFDEQYF
.	TRBJ2-5	.	TRBV30	TGTGCCTGGAGTGCCGGTCAAGAGACCCAGTACTTC	CAWSAGQETQYF
.	TRBJ1-1	.	TRBV29-1	TGCAGCGCCCAGACACGGGGGGACGCTGAAGCTTTCTTT	CSAQTRGDAEAFF
.	TRBJ2-3	TRBD1	TRBV3-1	TGTGCCAGCAGCCTCGACAGGGTGGGGTACACAGATACGCAGTATTTT	CASSLDRVGYTDTQYF
.	TRBJ2-1	TRBD2	TRBV5-1	TGCGCCAGCAGCTCGACTAGCGGGAGCAGTATTGAGCAGTTCTTC	CASSSTSGSSIEQFF
few	TRBJ1-6	TRBD1	TRBV12-3/TRBV12-4	TGTGCCAGTAGGACAGGAGATTATAATTCACCCCTCCACTTT	CASRTGDYNSPLHF
.	TRBJ2-5	.	TRBV6-5	TGTGCCAGCAGTTACCATGCGGGACACCTCCAAGAGACCCAGTACTTC	CASSYHAGHLQETQYF
.	TRBJ1-2	.	TRBV4-2	TGTGCCAGCAGCCAACTCGGGCCGGAGGGCTACACCTTC	CASSQLGPEGYTF
few	TRBJ1-4	.	TRBV7-9	TGTGCCAGCAGCGTAGTCGGGGGCGAAAAACTGTTTTTT	CASSVVGGEKLFF
.	TRBJ2-1	TRBD2	TRBV6-2/TRBV6-3	TGTGCCAGCTCTATTCTAGCGGGGGGTTACAATGAGCAGTTCTTC	CASSILAGGYNEQFF